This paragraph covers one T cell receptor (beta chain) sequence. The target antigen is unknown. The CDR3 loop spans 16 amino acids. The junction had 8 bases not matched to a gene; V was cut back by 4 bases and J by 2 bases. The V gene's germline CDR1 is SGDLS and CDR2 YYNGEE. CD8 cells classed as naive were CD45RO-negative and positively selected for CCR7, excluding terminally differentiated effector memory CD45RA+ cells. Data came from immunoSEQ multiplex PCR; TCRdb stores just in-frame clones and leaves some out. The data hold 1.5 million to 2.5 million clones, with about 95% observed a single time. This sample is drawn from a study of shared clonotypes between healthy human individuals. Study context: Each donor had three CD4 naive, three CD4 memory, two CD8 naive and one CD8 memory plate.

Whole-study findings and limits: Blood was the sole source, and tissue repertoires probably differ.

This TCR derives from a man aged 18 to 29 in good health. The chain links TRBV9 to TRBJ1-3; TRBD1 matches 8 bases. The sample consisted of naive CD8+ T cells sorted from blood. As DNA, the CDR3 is TGTGCCAGCAGCCCTACAAACAGGGGGACTGGAAACACCATATATTTT. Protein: CASSPTNRGTGNTIYF.